Listed below are T cell receptor beta chains from one sample, sequenced in a study of early stage breast cancer tumors. Profiled with immunoSEQ multiplex PCR; TCRdb holds only in-frame clones, not every one. Of about 25,000 clones in the sample, about 70% were seen once. Sequencing was performed on breast tumor tissue. These receptors originate from a person in their sixties with breast cancer. The CDR3 runs from the conserved cysteine through the conserved F or W. Each record gives: V gene, CDR3 protein.

V gene: TRBV11-2; CDR3 protein: CASSSAGTGGGANVLTF
V gene: TRBV10-2; CDR3 protein: CASKQQGQETQYF
V gene: TRBV2; CDR3 protein: CASSVTRTEAFF
V gene: TRBV29-1; CDR3 protein: CSVEGQGGGYTF
V gene: TRBV5-1; CDR3 protein: CASSLREGPDTQYF
V gene: TRBV5-4; CDR3 protein: CASSLRGGLRNTIYF
V gene: TRBV6-6; CDR3 protein: CASSYSLTGNEQYF
V gene: TRBV5-5; CDR3 protein: CASTPAWGGATNEKLFF
V gene: TRBV2; CDR3 protein: CASRLFRETQYF
V gene: TRBV18; CDR3 protein: CASSPPGTAYNEQFF
V gene: TRBV21-1; CDR3 protein: CASSKLGQGGDGYTF
V gene: TRBV27; CDR3 protein: CASSLSRSLQPQHF
V gene: TRBV7-8; CDR3 protein: CASSPSRGNYGYTF